These 24 T cell receptor beta chains share one sample of origin, sequenced in a study of cytomegalovirus exposure and HLA in healthy donors (dated by TCRdb to the late 2010s). The library was prepared using the immunoSEQ multiplex PCR assay. For the multiplex PCR, a mixture combining 60 forward primers for TCR Vbeta segments and 13 reverse primers for TCR Jbeta segments was used. TCRdb retrieved this table from immuneACCESS and kept in-frame rearrangements only. Not all clones are present; in checked studies, unresolved V genes account for under half, and no reason is known for the remainder. The sample table records about 150,000 clones; roughly three quarters of these occur just once. Jointly, the top ten make up 3% to 3.5% of the sample. Sample: PBMCs. Every receptor here comes from a woman aged 50 to 60 in good health and CMV-seropositive.

This chain uses TRBV7-9 with TRBJ2-1; the D gene is possibly TRBD2 (6 bases). Germline V gives CDR1 SEHNR, CDR2 FQNEAQ (reference sequence). V shed 5 bases and J shed 8 bases, with 25 bases lying between them. The CDR3 covers 17 residues. The CDR3, as DNA: TGTGCCAGCAGCCAAGGATTAGCGGTCCCAACGGTGGATGAGCAGTTCTTC. It codes for CASSQGLAVPTVDEQFF.

The rearrangement uses TRBV28 and TRBJ2-7; D uncertain. Between the trimmed V and J ends, which lost 5 bases and 2 bases, there was a span of 10 bases. The CDR3 loop spans 13 amino acids. Germline loops: CDR1 MDHEN, CDR2 SYDVKM. CDR3 DNA: TGTGCCAGCAGTGTGGGCCCCACCTACGAGCAGTACTTC. Amino acids: CASSVGPTYEQYF.

The chain joins TRBV6-5 to TRBJ1-5, with 7 bases matching TRBD1. The J segment lost 6 bases and the V segment lost 8 bases, leaving 13 bases of the junction unmatched. The germline gives CDR1 MNHEY, CDR2 SVGAGI. This CDR3 has 15 amino acids. The DNA for the CDR3 is TGTGCCAGCGGGGCCCCGCAGGGGGTCGGTCAGCCCCAGCATTTT. Its protein is CASGAPQGVGQPQHF.

The chain employs TRBV7-2 and TRBJ1-1; D unclear. This CDR3 has 12 residues. V was trimmed by 5 bases and J by 4 bases, leaving 8 bases between them. Germline V CDR1 and CDR2: SGHTA, FQGNSA. The CDR3 nucleotides read TGTGCCAGCAGCCCGGGGTTCACTGAAGCTTTCTTT. Encoded protein: CASSPGFTEAFF. The full variable domain, with the rest looked up from reference TRBV7-2 and TRBJ1-1, is GAGVSQSPSNKVTEKGKDVELRCDPISGHTALYWYRQSLGQGLEFLIYFQGNSAPDKSGLPSDRFSAERTGGSVSTLTIQRTQQEDSAVYLCASSPGFTEAFFGQGTRLTVV.

CDR3 bases: TGTGCCAGCAGCGCGAATCACGGGGGGGCCTACCAAGAGACCCAGTACTTC. This gives the protein CASSANHGGAYQETQYF. J is TRBJ2-5 and V is TRBV7-9; 8 bases line up with TRBD2. Germline lookup yields CDR1 SEHNR and CDR2 FQNEAQ (reference sequence). CDR3 length equals 17 residues. J gave up 0 bases and V 5 bases, and 11 bases lay outside the gene matches.

The chain uses TRBV7-3 and TRBJ1-1, with a tentative D call TRBD1 (6 bases). The germline V gene has CDR1 SGHTA and CDR2 FQGTGA. This CDR3 spans 16 amino acids. V was pared by 5 bases and J by 0 bases, with 16 bases between. The CDR3 reads CASSIDPRGMNTEAFF. CDR3 coding DNA: TGTGCCAGCAGCATAGACCCCAGGGGAATGAACACTGAAGCTTTCTTT.

The CDR3 region is CASSRLLAGGSETQYF. DNA of the CDR3: TGTGCCAGCAGCCGACTACTAGCGGGGGGATCCGAGACCCAGTACTTC. This chain joins TRBV5-6 and TRBJ2-5; TRBD2 matches 12 bases. The V gene end was trimmed by 4 bases and the J gene end by 5 bases; junction bases not matched to a gene: 9. Germline lookup yields CDR1 SGHDT and CDR2 YYEEEE. The CDR3 has 16 residues.

The genes are TRBV6-5 and TRBJ2-2; no clear D. The CDR3 has 15 amino acids. CDR1 and CDR2 from the germline V gene are MNHEY and SVGAGI. Trimming shortened V by 5 bases and J by 0 bases, and 10 bases separated the two germline ends. As DNA, the CDR3 is TGTGCCAGCAGTACCTCCCGGGCGAACACCGGGGAGCTGTTTTTT. Translated: CASSTSRANTGELFF.

The chain couples TRBV19 to TRBJ2-7; D might be TRBD1 (6 bases). This CDR3 region has 13 residues. Trimming removed 3 bases from V and 2 bases from J, with 8 bases in between. Germline V lookup: CDR1 LNHDA, CDR2 SQIVND (reference sequence). As DNA, the CDR3 is TGTGCCAGTAGTATCCAGGGGACCTACGAGCAGTACTTC. It specifies CASSIQGTYEQYF.

V usage is TRBV5-8 and J usage is TRBJ2-7, with 7 bases that match TRBD1. In germline, CDR1 is SGHTS, CDR2 YDEGEE. With 0 bases clipped from V and 0 bases from J, the junction kept 3 bases outside the gene matches. This CDR3 is built from 15 residues. The CDR3 spells CASSLVGDSSYEQYF. For the CDR3, the DNA is TGTGCCAGCAGCTTGGTAGGGGACAGCTCCTACGAGCAGTACTTC.

The chain combines TRBV4-2 with TRBJ1-5; a possible D gene is TRBD1 (5 bases). Trimming removed 0 bases at V and 2 bases at J, with 8 bases between. From germline, CDR1 is LGHNA and CDR2 YNFKEQ. This CDR3 comprises 15 residues. This CDR3 is CASSQDSRGNQPQHF. The DNA of the CDR3 is TGTGCCAGCAGCCAAGATAGCAGGGGCAATCAGCCCCAGCATTTT.

The V and J genes are TRBV29-1 and TRBJ1-1, with TRBD1 matching over 8 bases. The J segment lost 2 bases and the V segment lost 6 bases, leaving 5 bases of the junction unmatched. The CDR3 spans 13 residues. Germline CDR1 is SQVTM and CDR2 is ANQGSEA. CDR3 protein: CSVSTGVNTEAFF. The CDR3 coding sequence is TGCAGCGTCTCGACAGGGGTTAACACTGAAGCTTTCTTT.

The table lists this clone with a few counts. J is TRBJ1-2 and V is TRBV5-5; weak D call: TRBD1 (6 bases). The CDR3 is made up of 14 amino acids. Germline assignment: CDR1 SGHKS and CDR2 YYEKEE (reference sequence). Trimming shortened V by 0 bases and J by 4 bases, and 10 bases separated the two germline ends. CDR3 loop: CASSLGTGFYGYTF. CDR3 sequence (DNA): TGTGCCAGCAGCTTGGGAACAGGGTTCTATGGCTACACCTTC.

V is TRBV7-9 and J is TRBJ2-1; 10 nucleotides align to TRBD2. The germline gives CDR1 SEHNR, CDR2 FQNEAQ (reference sequence). V was clipped by 3 bases and J by 3 bases; unmatched bases: 5. The CDR3 contains 16 residues. CDR3 residues: CASSLTSGGDYNEQFF. CDR3 in DNA: TGTGCCAGCAGCTTGACAAGCGGGGGGGACTACAATGAGCAGTTCTTC.

This clone was recorded only once. V usage is TRBV2 and J usage is TRBJ2-7; a possible D gene is TRBD2 (6 bases). V lost 6 bases and J lost 6, with 21 bases in between. The CDR3 sequence is 15 residues long. Germline V lookup: CDR1 SNHLY, CDR2 FYNNEI. CDR3 nucleotides: TGTGCCAGCAGCCAACTAGCCACTGGGACGGGCGAGCAGTACTTC. Translation gives CASSQLATGTGEQYF.

The rearrangement uses TRBV5-4 and TRBJ2-2, with TRBD2 identical over 8 bases. Germline CDR1 is SGHNT and CDR2 is YYREEE (reference sequence). V gave up 3 bases and J gave up 6 bases; unmatched junction bases: 10. This CDR3 has 16 residues. For the CDR3, the DNA is TGTGCCAGCAGCTCGTCCTCCAAACTAGCGGCCGGGGAGCTGTTTTTT. It is translated as CASSSSSKLAAGELFF.

The chain links TRBV4-3 to TRBJ2-2; 13 nucleotides agree with TRBD2. The ends lost 5 bases at V and 1 base at J; junction bases unmatched: 7. Looked up from germline, CDR1 is LGHNA and CDR2 is YSLEER. The CDR3 is 18 amino acids. The CDR3 region has the DNA TGCGCCAGCAGCTCCCGACTAGCGGGGGGCCTGAACACCGGGGAGCTGTTTTTT. Protein: CASSSRLAGGLNTGELFF.

This clone occurred once. The chain joins TRBV9 to TRBJ2-5, with D perhaps matching TRBD2 (5 bases). Trimming shortened V by 0 bases and J by 4 bases, and 13 bases separated the two germline ends. From germline, CDR1 is SGDLS and CDR2 YYNGEE. CDR3 length: 15 amino acids. The chain's CDR3 is CASSVGPNGGETQYF. Written as DNA, the CDR3 is TGTGCCAGCAGCGTAGGCCCAAACGGAGGAGAGACCCAGTACTTC.

The chain links TRBV19 to TRBJ1-1; 7 bases are a match to TRBD1. Per germline, CDR1 LNHDA and CDR2 SQIVND (reference sequence). This CDR3 spans 16 amino acids. Trimming removed 4 bases from V and 6 bases from J; junction bases left unmatched: 14. CDR3 protein: CASSRSPTGVIAEAFF. CDR3 coding DNA: TGTGCCAGTAGTAGATCCCCCACAGGGGTTATCGCTGAAGCTTTCTTT.

This clone was seen only once. The chain couples TRBV30 to TRBJ1-1; no clear D. The length of the CDR3 is 14 residues. V was shortened by 3 bases and J by 4 bases, with 15 bases between the two germline ends. Germline V gives CDR1 GTSNPN, CDR2 SVGIG (reference sequence). The CDR3 here is CAWRGGSRSTEAFF. CDR3 sequence (DNA): TGTGCCTGGAGAGGAGGGTCCCGGAGCACTGAAGCTTTCTTT. Full variable domain (missing parts from reference TRBV30 and TRBJ1-1): SQTIHQWPATLVQPVGSPLSLECTVEGTSNPNLYWYRQAAGRGLQLLFYSVGIGQISSEVPQNLSASRPQDRQFILSSKKLLLSDSGFYLCAWRGGSRSTEAFFGQGTRLTVV.

A single count supports this clone. V usage is TRBV10-1 and J usage is TRBJ2-2, with TRBD1 matching over 9 bases. Per the germline V gene, CDR1 is WNHNN and CDR2 is SYGVQD (reference sequence). CDR3 length equals 17 residues. Losses at the gene ends were 5 bases for V and 6 bases for J; bases not matched to a gene: 13. The CDR3 DNA reads TGCGCCAGCAGTAAATCTATACCGGGACAGGGCTCCGGGGAGCTGTTTTTT. Its translation: CASSKSIPGQGSGELFF.

The chain recombines TRBV28 with TRBJ2-4; 12 bases agree with TRBD2. This CDR3 contains 15 residues. V dropped 2 bases and J dropped 5; count of bases not matched to a gene: 1. Germline V gene data show CDR1 as MDHEN and CDR2 as SYDVKM. The DNA for the CDR3 is TGTGCCAGCAGTTTAGGGACTAGCGGGCAAAACATTCAGTACTTC. Amino acids: CASSLGTSGQNIQYF.

The chain couples TRBV2 to TRBJ1-6; D uncertain. Per the germline V gene, CDR1 is SNHLY and CDR2 is FYNNEI. V was trimmed by 7 bases and J by 0 bases, leaving 7 bases between them. This CDR3 comprises 14 residues. This CDR3 is CASIGSSYNSPLHF. The CDR3, as DNA: TGTGCCAGCATTGGGAGCTCCTATAATTCACCCCTCCACTTT.

The chain recombines TRBV6-1 with TRBJ1-4, with 8 bases aligning to TRBD1. The CDR3 is 13 residues long. The V gene end was trimmed by 4 bases and the J gene end by 8 bases; junction bases not matched to a gene: 3. The V gene's germline CDR1 is MNHNS and CDR2 SASEGT. The CDR3 DNA is TGTGCCAGCAGTGGGACAGGGAACGAAAAACTGTTTTTT. It translates to CASSGTGNEKLFF.